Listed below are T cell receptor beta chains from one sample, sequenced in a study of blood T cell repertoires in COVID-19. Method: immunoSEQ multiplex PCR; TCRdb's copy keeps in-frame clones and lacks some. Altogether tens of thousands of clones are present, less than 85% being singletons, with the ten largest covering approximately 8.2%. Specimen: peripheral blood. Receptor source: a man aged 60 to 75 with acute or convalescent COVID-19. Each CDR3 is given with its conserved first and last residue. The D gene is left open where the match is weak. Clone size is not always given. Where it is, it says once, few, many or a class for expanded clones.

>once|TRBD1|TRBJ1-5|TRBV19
CASRTTGDNQPQHF
TGTGCCAGTAGGACGACAGGGGACAATCAGCCCCAGCATTTT
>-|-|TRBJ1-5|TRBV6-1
CASSERYGQRQPQHF
TGTGCCAGCAGTGAAAGATATGGGCAGCGGCAGCCCCAGCATTTT
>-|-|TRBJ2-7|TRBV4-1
CASSQDFMGGAFYEQYF
TGCGCCAGCAGCCAAGATTTTATGGGGGGGGCCTTCTACGAGCAGTACTTC
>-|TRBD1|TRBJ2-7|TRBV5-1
CASSAGQGSHEQYF
TGCGCCAGCAGCGCGGGACAGGGTTCCCACGAGCAGTACTTC
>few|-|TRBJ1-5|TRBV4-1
CASSQGVGDQPQHF
TGCGCCAGCAGCCAAGGGGTAGGGGATCAGCCCCAGCATTTT
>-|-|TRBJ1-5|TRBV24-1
CATSGAGASNQPQHF
TGTGCCACCAGTGGGGCAGGCGCTAGCAATCAGCCCCAGCATTTT
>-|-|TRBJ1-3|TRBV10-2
CASREDNSGNTIYF
TGCGCCAGCAGGGAGGACAACTCTGGAAACACCATATATTTT
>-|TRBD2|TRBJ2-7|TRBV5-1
CASSAGGSSSHEQYF
TGCGCCAGCAGTGCGGGGGGATCGTCGTCCCACGAGCAGTACTTC
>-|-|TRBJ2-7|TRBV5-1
CASSLGRGGPDEQYF
TGCGCCAGCAGCTTGGGGAGGGGGGGCCCGGATGAGCAGTACTTC
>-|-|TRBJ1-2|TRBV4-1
CASSQDHTFRSYGYTF
TGCGCCAGCAGCCAAGATCATACTTTCCGGAGCTATGGCTACACCTTC
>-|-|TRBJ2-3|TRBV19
CASSPEGVDTQYF
TGTGCCAGTAGTCCCGAGGGGGTGGATACGCAGTATTTT
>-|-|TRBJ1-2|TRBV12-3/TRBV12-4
CASTVMGAYGYTF
TGTGCCAGCACCGTTATGGGGGCCTATGGCTACACCTTC
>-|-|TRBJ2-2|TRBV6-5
CASSNSYRSAGELFF
TGTGCCAGCAGCAATAGTTACCGGAGCGCCGGGGAGCTGTTTTTT
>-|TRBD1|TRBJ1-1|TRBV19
CASSIGQGNTEAFF
TGTGCCAGTAGTATAGGACAGGGAAACACTGAAGCTTTCTTT
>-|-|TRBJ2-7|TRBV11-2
CASSLGAGAYEQYF
TGTGCCAGCAGCTTAGGTGCAGGCGCGTACGAGCAGTACTTC
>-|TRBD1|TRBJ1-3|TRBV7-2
CASSPRPGQGAHGNTIYF
TGTGCCAGCAGCCCACGACCGGGACAGGGGGCGCATGGAAACACCATATATTTT
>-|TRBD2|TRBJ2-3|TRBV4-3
CASSLGLAGGQGDTQYF
TGCGCCAGCAGCCTCGGACTAGCGGGGGGGCAGGGAGATACGCAGTATTTT
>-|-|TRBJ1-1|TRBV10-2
CASSEGRGTNTEAFF
TGCGCCAGCAGTGAAGGGAGGGGAACGAACACTGAAGCTTTCTTT
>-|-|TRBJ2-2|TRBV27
CASTKEHGVNTGELFF
TGTGCCAGCACCAAAGAGCACGGGGTGAACACCGGGGAGCTGTTTTTT
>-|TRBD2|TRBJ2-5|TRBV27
CASSEGRGVETQYF
TGTGCCAGCAGCGAAGGGCGGGGGGTCGAGACCCAGTACTTC
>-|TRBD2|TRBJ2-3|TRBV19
CASRTGGTDTQYF
TGTGCCAGTAGGACGGGGGGGACAGATACGCAGTATTTT
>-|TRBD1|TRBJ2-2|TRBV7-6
CASSFPTRTGGRNTGELFF
TGTGCCAGCAGCTTCCCTACTCGGACAGGGGGCCGGAACACCGGGGAGCTGTTTTTT
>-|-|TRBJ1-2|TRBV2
CASSNVQNRVYGYTF
TGTGCCAGCAGTAATGTCCAGAATCGGGTGTATGGCTACACCTTC
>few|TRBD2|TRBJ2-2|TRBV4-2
CASSQLAGGNTGELFF
TGTGCCAGCAGCCAACTAGCGGGGGGGAACACCGGGGAGCTGTTTTTT
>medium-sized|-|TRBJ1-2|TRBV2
CASIAEVGGTF
TGTGCCAGCATTGCGGAGGTCGGAGGCACCTTC
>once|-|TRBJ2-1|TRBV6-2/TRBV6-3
CASSYHPSQGEEFF
TGTGCCAGCAGTTATCACCCCAGCCAAGGAGAGGAGTTCTTC
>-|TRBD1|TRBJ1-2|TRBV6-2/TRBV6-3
CASSYSTGRYGYTF
TGTGCCAGCAGTTACTCGACAGGGCGCTATGGCTACACCTTC
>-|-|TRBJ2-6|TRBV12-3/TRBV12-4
CASQMTGPNVLTF
TGTGCCAGCCAAATGACAGGCCCCAACGTCCTGACTTTC
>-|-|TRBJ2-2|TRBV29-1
CSVSGENGELFF
TGCAGCGTTTCTGGGGAGAACGGGGAGCTGTTTTTT
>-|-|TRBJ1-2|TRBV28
CASSLFQKYGYTF
TGTGCCAGCAGTTTATTCCAGAAGTATGGCTACACCTTC
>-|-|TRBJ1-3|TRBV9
CASSPDYRNTIYF
TGTGCCAGCAGCCCTGACTACCGAAACACCATATATTTT
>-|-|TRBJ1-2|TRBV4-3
CASSPHTVINYGYTF
TGCGCCAGCAGCCCCCACACAGTGATTAACTATGGCTACACCTTC
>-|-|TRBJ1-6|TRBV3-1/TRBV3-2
CASSQGGDGNSPLHF
TGTGCCAGCAGCCAAGGTGGAGACGGGAATTCACCCCTCCACTTT
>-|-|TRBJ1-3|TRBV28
CASSLGRGNTIYF
TGTGCCAGCAGTTTAGGCCGAGGAAACACCATATATTTT
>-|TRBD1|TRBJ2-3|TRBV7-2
CASSIGQVLSTDTQYF
TGTGCCAGCAGCATCGGACAGGTCCTTAGCACAGATACGCAGTATTTT
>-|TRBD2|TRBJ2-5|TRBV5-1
CASSFSPGGIQETQYF
TGCGCCAGCAGCTTCTCCCCCGGGGGGATTCAAGAGACCCAGTACTTC
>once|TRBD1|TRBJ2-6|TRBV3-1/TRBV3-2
CASSHEARQGLSSGANVLTF
TGTGCCAGCAGCCACGAAGCCCGACAGGGGCTAAGCTCTGGGGCCAACGTCCTGACTTTC
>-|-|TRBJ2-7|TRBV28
CASVGGAPSYEQYF
TGTGCCAGCGTGGGTGGGGCCCCTTCCTACGAGCAGTACTTC
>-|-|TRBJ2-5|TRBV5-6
CASSLGAGETQYF
TGTGCCAGCAGCTTGGGGGCGGGAGAGACCCAGTACTTC
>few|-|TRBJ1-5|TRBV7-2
CASSPPQGNQPQHF
TGTGCCAGCAGCCCCCCGCAGGGCAATCAGCCCCAGCATTTT
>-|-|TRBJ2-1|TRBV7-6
CASSLSPGELPNEQFF
TGTGCCAGCAGCTTATCCCCCGGGGAGCTACCGAATGAGCAGTTCTTC
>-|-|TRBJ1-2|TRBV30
CAWSVGSGYGYTF
TGTGCCTGGAGTGTCGGTTCTGGCTATGGCTACACCTTC
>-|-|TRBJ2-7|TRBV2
CASNGGSSYEQYF
TGTGCCAGCAACGGCGGCAGCTCCTACGAGCAGTACTTC
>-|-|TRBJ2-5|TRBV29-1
CSVHEGGASGETQYF
TGCAGCGTTCACGAAGGGGGGGCATCGGGAGAGACCCAGTACTTC
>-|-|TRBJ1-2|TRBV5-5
CASSRDPLTATYGYTF
TGTGCCAGCAGCCGAGACCCCTTGACAGCCACCTATGGCTACACCTTC
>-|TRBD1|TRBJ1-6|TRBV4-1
CASSQDRGSLRSPLHF
TGCGCCAGCAGCCAGGACAGGGGGTCCCTTAGGTCACCCCTCCACTTT
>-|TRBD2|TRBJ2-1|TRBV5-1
CASSLMAGGPNEQFF
TGCGCCAGCAGCTTGATGGCGGGGGGGCCTAATGAGCAGTTCTTC
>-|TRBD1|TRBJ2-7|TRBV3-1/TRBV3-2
CASSPGTGNYEQYF
TGTGCCAGCAGCCCCGGGACAGGGAACTACGAGCAGTACTTC
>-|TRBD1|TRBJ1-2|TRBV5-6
CASSRTGPDYGYTF
TGTGCCAGCAGCCGGACAGGGCCAGACTATGGCTACACCTTC
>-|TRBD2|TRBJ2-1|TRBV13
CASSWTSGGRDEQFF
TGTGCCAGCAGCTGGACTAGCGGGGGGAGGGATGAGCAGTTCTTC
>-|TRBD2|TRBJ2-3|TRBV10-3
CAISDGLAGGVGTDTQYF
TGTGCCATCAGTGATGGTCTAGCGGGGGGTGTGGGCACAGATACGCAGTATTTT
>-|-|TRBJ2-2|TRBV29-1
CSVDLGPGVTGELFF
TGCAGCGTTGACCTCGGGCCCGGGGTCACCGGGGAGCTGTTTTTT
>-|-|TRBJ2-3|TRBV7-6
CASSLNGGALDTQYF
TGTGCCAGCAGCCTAAATGGCGGGGCTCTTGATACGCAGTATTTT
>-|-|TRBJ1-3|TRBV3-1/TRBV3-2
CASSTRGGQGNTIYF
TGTGCCAGCAGCACCCGGGGGGGCCAAGGAAACACCATATATTTT
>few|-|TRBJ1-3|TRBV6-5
CATKYRGSGNTIYF
TGTGCCACTAAATACCGGGGATCTGGAAACACCATATATTTT
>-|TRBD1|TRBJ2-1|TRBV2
CASGRGYNEQFF
TGTGCCAGCGGCAGGGGGTATAATGAGCAGTTCTTC
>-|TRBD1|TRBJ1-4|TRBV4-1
CASSQGDRLNEKLFF
TGCGCCAGCAGCCAAGGGGACAGGTTAAATGAAAAACTGTTTTTT
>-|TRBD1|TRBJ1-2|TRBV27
CASSPLTGGQGYTF
TGTGCCAGCAGTCCGCTGACAGGGGGCCAGGGCTACACCTTC
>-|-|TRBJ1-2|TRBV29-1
CSVRGLVYGYTF
TGCAGCGTTAGGGGTTTAGTCTATGGCTACACCTTC
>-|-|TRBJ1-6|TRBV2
CASSGAGSGNSPLHF
TGTGCCAGCAGTGGTGCAGGGTCGGGTAATTCACCCCTCCACTTT